These 32 T cell receptor beta chains share one sample of origin, sequenced in a study of T cell clonality in common variable immunodeficiency. Only in-frame clones appear in the TCRdb table, and some are missing; sequencing was by immunoSEQ multiplex PCR. Singletons are absent from the sample, which has roughly 58,000 clones. Sequencing used peripheral blood mononuclear cells. The receptors stem from a person aged 18-70 years in good health.

This clone came up many times. The read comes to an end 3 residues before the CDR3 does, leaving the germline J gene to fill in the end. The genes are TRBV2 and TRBJ1-5; no clear D. The CDR3 sequence is 15 residues long. V lost 6 bases and J lost 0, with 12 bases in between. CDR1 is SNHLY and CDR2 is FYNNEI in the germline V gene. CDR3 protein: CASSIAQYSNQPQHF. The CDR3 bases that were read are TGTGCCAGCAGCATCGCACAATATAGCAATCAGCCC.

As concerns this clone: The read ends 3 residues before the CDR3 terminus; that terminus is restored from the germline J gene. The chain joins TRBV18 to TRBJ1-1; the D gene is possibly TRBD1 (5 bases). V was shortened by 2 bases and J by 4 bases, with 11 bases between the two germline ends. Germline values: CDR1 KGHSH, CDR2 LQKENI. There are 14 residues in the CDR3. CDR3 sequence: CASSPNQGGTEAFF. The part of the CDR3 DNA that was read is TGTGCCAGCTCACCAAATCAGGGTGGCACTGAA. The full variable domain, completed using reference TRBV18 and TRBJ1-1, is NAGVMQNPRHLVRRRGQEARLRCSPMKGHSHVYWYRQLPEEGLKFMVYLQKENIIDESGMPKERFSAEFPKEGPSILRIQQVVRGDSAAYFCASSPNQGGTEAFFGQGTRLTVV.

This clone was detected many times. The read finishes 3 residues shy of the CDR3 end, and the germline J gene is used to complete it. V usage is TRBV5-1 and J usage is TRBJ2-5, with TRBD2 matching over 10 bases. J was trimmed by 4 bases and V by 0 bases; bases with no gene match: 6. The CDR3 runs 16 residues. From germline, CDR1 is SGHRS and CDR2 YFSETQ. CDR3 bases read: TGCGCCAGCAGCTTGGCCGCAGCGGGAGGGCGAGAGACC. Encoded protein: CASSLAAAGGRET. From start to end, the CDR3 is CASSLAAAGGRETQYF. Filled out from reference TRBV5-1 and TRBJ2-5, the complete variable domain reads KAGVTQTPRYLIKTRGQQVTLSCSPISGHRSVSWYQQTPGQGLQFLFEYFSETQRNKGNFPGRFSGRQFSNSRSEMNVSTLELGDSALYLCASSLAAAGGRETQYFGPGTRLLVL.

This clone showed up many times. With the read ending 3 residues before the CDR3 end, the germline J gene is used to fill in that end. J is TRBJ1-4 and V is TRBV10-2; TRBD1 is a possible D gene (5 bases). Trimming shortened V by 7 bases and J by 6 bases, and 15 bases separated the two germline ends. The V gene's germline CDR1 is WSHSY and CDR2 SAAADI. CDR3 length: 14 amino acids. CDR3 loop: CASTLGGSHEKLFF. The CDR3 DNA, read in part, is TGCGCCAGCACCCTGGGGGGGTCTCATGAAAAA.

This clone was seen many times. The read comes to an end 3 residues before the CDR3 does, leaving the germline J gene to fill in the end. V and J are TRBV7-9 and TRBJ1-5; 9 bases map to TRBD1. Germline-derived CDR1 and CDR2 are SEHNR and FQNEAQ (reference sequence). The CDR3 has 13 amino acids. Trimming took 7 bases from V and 7 from J; bases not matched to a gene: 5. The CDR3 loop reads CASTGQGLQPQHF. The CDR3 bases that were read are TGTGCCAGCACGGGACAGGGTCTCCAGCCC.

This clone was recorded many times. The missing CDR3 end, 3 residues past where the read stops, is filled in from the germline J gene. The chain has TRBV2 and TRBJ2-5; TRBD2 matches at 12 bases. The CDR3 has 15 residues. With 5 bases clipped from V and 5 bases from J, the junction kept 6 bases outside the gene matches. Germline CDR1 SNHLY, CDR2 FYNNEI. The CDR3 bases that were read are TGTGCCAGCAGTACCGGGACTAGCGGGTTTGAGACC. This encodes CASSTGTSGFET. The full CDR3 sequence reads CASSTGTSGFETQYF.

This clone was seen many times. The read terminates 3 residues ahead of where the CDR3 ends, so the germline J gene completes it. V is TRBV10-3 and J is TRBJ2-3; D is uncertain. The CDR3 sequence is 12 residues long. CDR1 ENHRY and CDR2 SYGVKD come from the germline V gene. The sequenced part of the CDR3 DNA is TGTGCCATCAGTGAGTCGAAGGTGGCG. As protein: CAISESKVA. In full, the CDR3 reads CAISESKVAQYF.

This clone was picked up many times. The CDR3 end is not reached by the read, which stops 3 residues before it; the germline J gene fills it in. The rearrangement uses TRBV12-3 or TRBV12-4 and TRBJ2-7, with 8 bases that match TRBD1. The ends lost 5 bases at V and 3 bases at J; junction bases unmatched: 6. The CDR3 is 14 amino acids. CDR3 sequence: CASSTGTGNYEQYF. CDR3 DNA (partial): TGTGCCAGCAGTACCGGGACAGGAAACTACGAG.

This clone was picked up many times. The read terminates 3 residues ahead of where the CDR3 ends, so the germline J gene completes it. The J gene is TRBJ1-1, the V gene TRBV5-1; possible D gene TRBD1, 5 bases. This CDR3 comprises 14 residues. Trimming removed 4 bases from V and 4 bases from J, with 14 bases in between. Looked up from germline, CDR1 is SGHRS and CDR2 is YFSETQ. The CDR3 loop reads CASSLTLQGTEAFF. The sequenced CDR3 bases are TGCGCCAGCAGCCTGACCCTCCAGGGCACTGAA.

The sample holds many counts of this clone. The CDR3 is cut off 3 residues early in the read; its end comes from the germline J gene. The chain carries TRBV5-1 and TRBJ2-1, with 11 bases aligning to TRBD2. V dropped 3 bases and J dropped 5; count of bases not matched to a gene: 4. This CDR3 spans 15 amino acids. CDR1 and CDR2 (germline): SGHRS, YFSETQ. CDR3 sequence: CASSYGTSGNNEQFF. Incomplete CDR3 DNA: TGCGCCAGCAGCTACGGGACTAGCGGAAACAATGAG.

Comments on this clone: Its ends do not fully match the called genes, so a read error is possible. The read halts 3 residues ahead of the CDR3 end, with the missing end drawn from the germline J gene. This rearrangement joins TRBV20-1 to TRBJ1-2; TRBD1 is a possible D gene (5 bases). Per the germline V gene, CDR1 is DFQATT and CDR2 is SNEGSKA (reference sequence). This CDR3 region has 14 residues. The CDR3 is CSVRGQGINYGYTF. The sequenced part of the CDR3 DNA is TGCAGTGTTAGAGGTCAGGGTATAAACTATGGC.

In this sample, this clone turned up many times. The read ends 3 residues before the CDR3 terminus; that terminus is restored from the germline J gene. The rearrangement joins TRBV20-1 to TRBJ2-3; 12 nucleotides agree with TRBD1. Germline V lookup: CDR1 DFQATT, CDR2 SNEGSKA (reference sequence). This CDR3 region has 15 residues. CDR3 residues: CSARPGQGARQPQYF. The sequenced part of the CDR3 DNA is TGCAGTGCTCGCCCGGGACAGGGGGCGAGACAGCCG.

In its sample, this clone was seen many times. Read coverage stops 3 residues before the CDR3 terminus; the germline J gene supplies the remainder. This sequence joins TRBV20-1 and TRBJ2-3; 7 nucleotides match TRBD1. The CDR3 is 17 residues long. Germline V gene data show CDR1 as DFQATT and CDR2 as SNEGSKA (reference sequence). V lost 0 bases and J lost 3; bases outside the gene matches: 12. The CDR3 region is CSARDSLKGGVTDTQYF. The DNA read from the CDR3 is TGCAGTGCTAGAGATTCGCTAAAAGGGGGCGTAACAGATACG.

The table lists this clone with many counts. Read coverage stops 3 residues before the CDR3 terminus; the germline J gene supplies the remainder. Other DNA sequences in this specimen translate into the identical CDR3. V usage is TRBV20-1 and J usage is TRBJ2-1, with TRBD2 matching over 8 bases. The CDR3 runs to 14 residues. Losses at the gene ends were 6 bases for V and 4 bases for J; bases not matched to a gene: 8. The germline gives CDR1 DFQATT, CDR2 SNEGSKA (reference sequence). CDR3 sequence: CSATGGADYNEQFF. CDR3 DNA (partial): TGCAGTGCCACGGGGGGGGCGGATTACAATGAG.

CDR3 residues: CASSSPGRARGAFF. Incomplete CDR3 DNA: TGTGCCAGCAGCTCCCCTGGGCGGGCGCGGGGA. The chain is built from TRBV7-9 and TRBJ1-1; D unclear. The CDR3 end is not reached by the read, which stops 3 residues before it; the germline J gene fills it in. CDR3 length equals 14 residues. Germline V gene lookup returns CDR1 SEHNR and CDR2 FQNEAQ (reference sequence).

This clone was detected ten times or more. The observed sequence ends 3 residues before the CDR3 terminus, with the missing tail filled in from the germline J gene. The chain combines TRBV6-2 or TRBV6-3 with TRBJ2-3, with D possibly TRBD1 on 5 matching bases. The V end lost 7 bases, the J end lost 4 bases, and 12 bases lay between the germline ends. This CDR3 has 13 residues. CDR1 and CDR2 (germline): MNHEY, SVGEGT. The DNA read from the CDR3 is TGTGCCAGCACCCTGAGCAGGGCAGATACG. The encoded protein is CASTLSRADT. The whole CDR3 sequence is CASTLSRADTQYF.

This clone appeared a few times. The CDR3 end falls 3 residues outside the read, so it is completed with the germline J gene. V gene TRBV20-1 combines with J gene TRBJ2-1; D unclear. From germline, CDR1 is DFQATT and CDR2 SNEGSKA (reference sequence). Trimming took 0 bases from V and 2 from J, leaving 8 bases between them. This CDR3 comprises 14 residues. The DNA read from the CDR3 is TGCAGTGCTAGAGATAGAACGGCCTACAATGAG. Amino acid sequence: CSARDRTAYNE. The full CDR3 reads CSARDRTAYNEQFF.

This clone was seen at least ten times. The CDR3 end lies 3 residues beyond the end of the read and is filled in from the germline J gene. This rearrangement joins TRBV5-4 to TRBJ1-2, with 8 bases identical to TRBD1. The CDR3 consists of 16 residues. V trimming: 6 bases; J trimming: 1 base; junction bases outside the gene matches: 11. Germline V lookup: CDR1 SGHNT, CDR2 YYREEE (reference sequence). The part of the CDR3 DNA that was read is TGTGCCAGCACCCCTTCGCTGGACAGGGATAACTATGGC. Translation gives CASTPSLDRDNYG. The whole CDR3 sequence is CASTPSLDRDNYGYTF.

This clone was counted many times. The read gets to within 3 residues of the CDR3 end, and the germline J gene fills in the rest. V gene TRBV5-1 combines with J gene TRBJ2-3, with D perhaps matching TRBD2 (7 bases). Deletions cut 0 bases from V and 1 base from J, with 9 bases between. The CDR3 is 15 residues long. Germline V gene data show CDR1 as SGHRS and CDR2 as YFSETQ. CDR3 sequence reads: CASSLEGGGTDTQYF. Partial CDR3 DNA: TGCGCCAGCAGCTTGGAAGGGGGGGGCACAGATACG.

This clone has ten or more counts. The read halts 3 residues ahead of the CDR3 end, with the missing end drawn from the germline J gene. The V call is TRBV12-3 or TRBV12-4, the J call TRBJ2-3, with 7 bases identical to TRBD2. Unmatched junction bases numbered 2, after V lost 5 bases and J lost 6 bases. CDR3 size: 12 residues. CDR3 sequence reads: CASSRDYDTQYF. The part of the CDR3 DNA that was read is TGTGCCAGCAGTAGGGACTATGATACG.

This clone was seen many times. Read data end 3 residues before the CDR3 end; the end is taken from the germline J gene. V and J are TRBV20-1 and TRBJ2-3, with D possibly matching TRBD1 (7 bases). The CDR3 extends over 16 amino acids. Germline V gene lookup returns CDR1 DFQATT and CDR2 SNEGSKA (reference sequence). V shed 0 bases and J shed 4 bases, with 17 bases lying between them. CDR3 DNA, as far as it was read: TGCAGTGCTAGAGATCGCGGGACAGCAAATTCAGATACG. It is translated as CSARDRGTANSDT. The complete CDR3 protein is CSARDRGTANSDTQYF.

There are many counts of this clone. The missing CDR3 end, 3 residues past where the read stops, is filled in from the germline J gene. The rearrangement joins TRBV6-1 to TRBJ1-2; 12 bases fit TRBD1. Germline-derived CDR1 and CDR2 are MNHNS and SASEGT. The CDR3 has 16 residues. With 3 bases clipped from V and 4 bases from J, the junction kept 6 bases outside the gene matches. The sequenced part of the CDR3 DNA is TGTGCCAGCAGTGAGGGGGGACAGGGGGCAGGCTATGGC. Amino acids: CASSEGGQGAGYG. The full CDR3 sequence reads CASSEGGQGAGYGYTF.

This clone was observed many times. The read finishes 3 residues shy of the CDR3 end, and the germline J gene is used to complete it. The chain joins TRBV20-1 to TRBJ1-1, with a tentative D call TRBD1 (5 bases). V lost 2 bases to trimming and J lost 4 bases, with 17 bases between them. The CDR3 loop spans 15 amino acids. Germline CDR1 and CDR2: DFQATT and SNEGSKA (reference sequence). The part of the CDR3 DNA that was read is TGCAGTGCTAGACCCCCAGGGCAGGGCAGCACTGAA. Translating it yields CSARPPGQGSTE. The full CDR3 reads CSARPPGQGSTEAFF.

This clone has ten or more counts. CDR3 DNA, as far as it was read: TGTGCCAGCTCACCGGACAGGGGGGAGACC. Translating it yields CASSPDRGET. The CDR3 in full is CASSPDRGETQYF. The V and J genes are TRBV18 and TRBJ2-5; 10 nucleotides align to TRBD1. The read halts 3 residues ahead of the CDR3 end, with the missing end drawn from the germline J gene. The CDR3 has 13 residues. Germline V lookup: CDR1 KGHSH, CDR2 LQKENI. V lost 3 bases, J lost 5 bases, and 0 bases stayed unmatched.

In its sample, this clone was seen many times. The CDR3 extends 3 residues past the end of the read, so its final part is completed from the germline J gene. The J gene is TRBJ2-3, the V gene TRBV4-2; D may be TRBD2 (7 bases). The germline gives CDR1 LGHNA, CDR2 YNFKEQ. The V gene lost 5 bases and the J gene lost 1 base, with 16 bases spanning the gap. The CDR3 contains 16 residues. The CDR3 DNA, read in part, is TGTGCCAGCAGCGAGGGGGGGAGGGGCGGCACAGATACG. It specifies CASSEGGRGGTDT. The CDR3 as a whole reads CASSEGGRGGTDTQYF.

This clone was seen at least ten times. Sequencing ends 3 residues short of the CDR3 end; the germline J gene provides the rest. The genes are TRBV20-1 and TRBJ2-3; tentatively, D is TRBD2 (6 bases). CDR1 is DFQATT and CDR2 is SNEGSKA in the germline V gene (reference sequence). V lost 6 bases and J 2 bases, leaving 18 bases between the germline ends. This CDR3 has 15 residues. The CDR3 DNA, read in part, is TGCAGTGCCCCTAAGGTGGCGGGGTCCACAGATACG. It specifies CSAPKVAGSTDT. The CDR3 reads in full as CSAPKVAGSTDTQYF.

This clone has at least ten counts. The read gets to within 3 residues of the CDR3 end, and the germline J gene fills in the rest. The gene calls are TRBV30 and TRBJ2-5, with 12 bases fitting TRBD1. This CDR3 comprises 14 residues. V gave up 5 bases and J gave up 3 bases; unmatched junction bases: 4. Germline V gene sequence: CDR1 GTSNPN, CDR2 SVGIG (reference sequence). CDR3 region: CAWGTGGGEETQYF. CDR3 bases read: TGTGCCTGGGGGACAGGGGGCGGGGAAGAGACC.

At least ten counts were recorded for this clone. The sequenced fragment ends 3 residues before the CDR3 boundary, so the rest is inferred from the germline J gene. The V and J genes are TRBV19 and TRBJ1-5; 8 bases align to TRBD1. This CDR3 region has 16 residues. Germline V gene data show CDR1 as LNHDA and CDR2 as SQIVND (reference sequence). Unmatched junction bases numbered 18, after V lost 10 bases and J lost 7 bases. CDR3 bases read: TGTGCCACGAACCGAGAAAGGACAGGGTGGGAACAGCCC. Translated: CATNRERTGWEQP. The CDR3 in its entirety is CATNRERTGWEQPQHF.

This clone was observed many times. The sequence runs out 3 residues before the end of the CDR3; the remainder is reconstructed from the germline J gene. This chain connects TRBV28 to TRBJ2-2; either TRBD1 or TRBD2 may fit D (5 bases each). Trimming shortened V by 4 bases and J by 4 bases, and 19 bases separated the two germline ends. CDR1 MDHEN and CDR2 SYDVKM come from the germline V gene. The length of the CDR3 is 17 residues. This chain's CDR3 is CASSSPSEGLFTGELFF. The DNA read from the CDR3 is TGTGCCAGCAGTTCCCCAAGTGAGGGGTTGTTCACCGGGGAG.

This clone was detected ten times or more. The sequenced fragment ends 3 residues before the CDR3 boundary, so the rest is inferred from the germline J gene. The genes are TRBV6-2 or TRBV6-3 and TRBJ2-5; 8 nucleotides line up with TRBD1. Germline CDR1 and CDR2: MNHEY and SVGEGT. The junction had 13 bases not matched to a gene; V was cut back by 5 bases and J by 5 bases. CDR3 length: 16 amino acids. CDR3: CASSNPSRGLMETQYF. The DNA read from the CDR3 is TGTGCCAGCAGTAATCCTAGCAGGGGGCTTATGGAGACC.

This clone was detected ten times or more. The missing CDR3 end, 3 residues past where the read stops, is filled in from the germline J gene. The chain couples TRBV2 to TRBJ2-5; tentatively, D is TRBD2 (6 bases). Per germline, CDR1 SNHLY and CDR2 FYNNEI. V lost 6 bases and J lost 5, with 19 bases in between. The CDR3 is made up of 15 amino acids. The CDR3 bases that were read are TGTGCCAGCAGCCCCCTGCAGGGAGGAATGGAGACC. Translating it yields CASSPLQGGMET. The whole CDR3 sequence reads CASSPLQGGMETQYF.

This clone was recorded many times. The CDR3 extends 3 residues past the end of the read, so its final part is completed from the germline J gene. The chain employs TRBV27 and TRBJ2-3; a possible D gene is TRBD1 (5 bases). Germline V gene sequence: CDR1 MNHEY, CDR2 SMNVEV (reference sequence). This CDR3 has 14 residues. The CDR3: CASQGTDSNQPQYF. Incomplete CDR3 DNA: TGTGCCAGCCAGGGAACTGATAGCAATCAGCCG.